This T cell receptor beta chain emerged from a study of blood T cell repertoires in COVID-19. TCRdb's copy holds only in-frame clones and misses some; the assay was immunoSEQ multiplex PCR. The sample shows approximately 220,000 clones, roughly 85% of them seen only once. The V end was cut by 4 bases, the J end by 4 bases, with 16 bases between. Germline lookup yields CDR1 SGHDN and CDR2 FVKESK. The CDR3 runs to 15 residues. Sequencing was done on a sample of PBMCs or T cells enriched from blood (not recorded which). This receptor was obtained from a woman aged 40-49 years who had been exposed to COVID-19. The chain carries TRBV14 and TRBJ1-2, with D perhaps TRBD1 (6 bases). The CDR3 region is CASSPSTGPGYGYTF. CDR3 DNA: TGTGCCAGCAGCCCCTCGACAGGCCCCGGCTATGGCTACACCTTC.